These 22 T cell receptor beta chains share one sample of origin, sequenced in a study of blood T cell repertoires in COVID-19. The assay was immunoSEQ multiplex PCR, and TCRdb's table has in-frame clones only and misses some. The data contain some 150,000 clones, 88% of them singletons. The sample taken for sequencing was peripheral blood. The origin of the receptors is a woman in her fifties or sixties with acute or convalescent COVID-19.

V and J are TRBV18 and TRBJ2-2; TRBD1 agrees at 9 bases. Germline lookup yields CDR1 KGHSH and CDR2 LQKENI. J was trimmed by 7 bases and V by 3 bases; bases with no gene match: 6. The CDR3 contains 15 residues. In DNA form, the CDR3 reads TGTGCCAGCTCACCGCCGGGACAGGGCAGCGGGGAGCTGTTTTTT. This translates into CASSPPGQGSGELFF.

This chain links TRBV28 with TRBJ1-5; 7 positions match TRBD1. The CDR3 length is 15 residues. Germline V gives CDR1 MDHEN, CDR2 SYDVKM. Trimming removed 0 bases from V and 5 bases from J; junction bases left unmatched: 4. CDR3 protein: CASSLWQGEDQPQHF. CDR3 sequence (DNA): TGTGCCAGCAGTTTATGGCAGGGGGAGGATCAGCCCCAGCATTTT.

The chain combines TRBV19 with TRBJ1-1; the D is unclear. V lost 2 bases to trimming and J lost 2 bases, with 9 bases between them. Germline-derived CDR1 and CDR2 are LNHDA and SQIVND (reference sequence). This CDR3 comprises 14 residues. CDR3 sequence reads: CASSIYVGNTEAFF. DNA of the CDR3: TGTGCCAGTAGTATATACGTGGGCAACACTGAAGCTTTCTTT.

This rearrangement joins TRBV19 to TRBJ2-3; 7 bases match TRBD2. Germline assignment: CDR1 LNHDA and CDR2 SQIVND (reference sequence). J gave up 0 bases and V 6 bases, and 12 bases lay outside the gene matches. CDR3 size: 17 residues. CDR3: CASRGNERGLSTDTQYF. The CDR3 DNA is TGTGCCAGTAGAGGGAACGAGCGGGGCTTGAGCACAGATACGCAGTATTTT. The complete variable domain, with remaining parts taken from reference TRBV19 and TRBJ2-3, reads DGGITQSPKYLFRKEGQNVTLSCEQNLNHDAMYWYRQDPGQGLRLIYYSQIVNDFQKGDIAEGYSVSREKKESFPLTVTSAQKNPTAFYLCASRGNERGLSTDTQYFGPGTRLTVL.

The V and J genes are TRBV13 and TRBJ2-3; D perhaps matches TRBD2 (6 bases). Germline values: CDR1 PRHDT, CDR2 FYEKMQ (reference sequence). V was pared by 2 bases and J by 8 bases, with 17 bases between. This CDR3 comprises 15 residues. The CDR3 here is CASSLRTTSPGTQYF. The CDR3 bases are TGTGCCAGCAGCTTAAGGACTACCTCGCCCGGTACGCAGTATTTT.

J is TRBJ2-7 and V is TRBV28, with D unclear. The CDR3 has 11 amino acids. CDR1 is MDHEN and CDR2 is SYDVKM in the germline V gene. Trimming took 5 bases from V and 3 from J, leaving 5 bases between them. In DNA form, the CDR3 reads TGTGCCAGCAGTAACAGCTACGAGCAGTACTTC. Its translation: CASSNSYEQYF.

This chain connects TRBV30 to TRBJ2-1; 8 positions agree with TRBD2. The germline V gene has CDR1 GTSNPN and CDR2 SVGIG (reference sequence). With 2 bases clipped from V and 8 bases from J, the junction kept 5 bases outside the gene matches. The CDR3 spans 13 residues. The CDR3 DNA is TGTGCCTGGAGTAGGAGCGGGGGCGATGAGCAGTTCTTC. Translated: CAWSRSGGDEQFF. The variable domain in full, completed from reference TRBV30 and TRBJ2-1, reads SQTIHQWPATLVQPVGSPLSLECTVEGTSNPNLYWYRQAAGRGLQLLFYSVGIGQISSEVPQNLSASRPQDRQFILSSKKLLLSDSGFYLCAWSRSGGDEQFFGPGTRLTVL.

This clone occurred once. The rearrangement uses TRBV19 and TRBJ1-5; D is unresolved. Trimming shortened V by 0 bases and J by 2 bases, and 17 bases separated the two germline ends. CDR1 and CDR2 from the germline V gene are LNHDA and SQIVND (reference sequence). The CDR3 length is 18 residues. The CDR3 loop is CASSIDPGSTRGNQPQHF. CDR3 DNA: TGTGCCAGTAGTATAGATCCGGGATCGACGAGGGGCAATCAGCCCCAGCATTTT.

This chain links TRBV5-6 with TRBJ1-5; 8 bases align to TRBD1. This CDR3 contains 14 residues. After removal of 4 bases from V and 2 bases from J, the junction contained 2 bases not matched to a gene. Germline V gene data show CDR1 as SGHDT and CDR2 as YYEEEE. The CDR3 protein is CASSTTGGNQPQHF. CDR3 coding DNA: TGTGCCAGCAGCACGACAGGGGGCAATCAGCCCCAGCATTTT. Supplemented by reference TRBV5-6 and TRBJ1-5, the full variable domain reads DAGVTQSPTHLIKTRGQQVTLRCSPKSGHDTVSWYQQALGQGPQFIFQYYEEEERQRGNFPDRFSGHQFPNYSSELNVNALLLGDSALYLCASSTTGGNQPQHFGDGTRLSIL.

The chain combines TRBV7-2 with TRBJ2-1; D might be TRBD2 (6 bases). The CDR3 is 14 residues long. The V end was cut by 5 bases, the J end by 7 bases, with 15 bases between. From germline, CDR1 is SGHTA and CDR2 FQGNSA. CDR3 nucleotides: TGTGCCAGCAGCCAGGGCCCTAGCGCGAATGAGCAGTTCTTC. Amino acids: CASSQGPSANEQFF. Filled out from reference TRBV7-2 and TRBJ2-1, the complete variable domain reads GAGVSQSPSNKVTEKGKDVELRCDPISGHTALYWYRQSLGQGLEFLIYFQGNSAPDKSGLPSDRFSAERTGGSVSTLTIQRTQQEDSAVYLCASSQGPSANEQFFGPGTRLTVL.

The chain employs TRBV28 and TRBJ2-7; weak D call: TRBD1 (5 bases). The CDR3 has 19 residues. Germline V lookup: CDR1 MDHEN, CDR2 SYDVKM. Trimming pared 4 bases from V and 4 bases from J, leaving 29 bases between. Here the CDR3 DNA reads TGTGCCAGCAGTTCCGCCTCATGGACACCAAACCAGAGAATATACGAGCAGTACTTC. Translation gives CASSSASWTPNQRIYEQYF.

The CDR3 DNA reads TGCGCCAGCAGTCCGAGGACAGGGAGAGCTAACTATGGCTACACCTTC. It translates to CASSPRTGRANYGYTF. The chain carries TRBV23-1 and TRBJ1-2, with 8 bases fitting TRBD1. TRBV23-1 belongs to the ORF category, with a function that is uncertain. The ends lost 4 bases at V and 0 bases at J; junction bases unmatched: 7. The CDR3 runs to 16 residues.

V is TRBV30 and J is TRBJ2-7; 7 nucleotides line up with TRBD2. J lost 3 bases, V lost 6 bases, and 11 bases had no gene match. Germline CDR1 GTSNPN, CDR2 SVGIG (reference sequence). CDR3 length equals 14 residues. CDR3 sequence (DNA): TGTGCCTGCCCGGGAGGAGCGGCGGGCTACGAGCAGTACTTC. Amino acid sequence: CACPGGAAGYEQYF.

This clone appeared a few times. The chain joins TRBV27 to TRBJ1-5, with D possibly matching TRBD1 (6 bases). CDR3 length equals 14 residues. The germline V gene encodes CDR1 MNHEY and CDR2 SMNVEV (reference sequence). V lost 8 bases, J lost 6 bases, and 17 bases lay in between. CDR3 residues: CASSRGGVGQPQHF. As DNA, the CDR3 is TGTGCCAGCTCCCGCGGGGGCGTTGGTCAGCCCCAGCATTTT.

The chain has TRBV11-2 and TRBJ2-3; possibly TRBD1 for D (6 bases). Germline CDR1 is SGHAT and CDR2 is FQNNGV. CDR3 length equals 13 residues. Deletions cut 3 bases from V and 7 bases from J, with 11 bases between. CDR3 loop: CASSFGTFYTQYF. The CDR3 DNA reads TGTGCCAGCAGCTTCGGGACATTTTATACGCAGTATTTT.

The chain links TRBV6-5 to TRBJ1-5, with 10 bases matching TRBD1. The germline CDR1 and CDR2 sequences are MNHEY and SVGAGI. Unmatched junction bases numbered 6, after V lost 4 bases and J lost 6 bases. This CDR3 contains 15 residues. The CDR3 DNA is TGTGCCAGCAGTTGGGATGGGACAGGGGCTCAGCCCCAGCATTTT. Amino acids: CASSWDGTGAQPQHF.

The CDR3 loop is CASNGQGTNYGYTF. DNA for the CDR3: TGTGCCAGCAACGGACAGGGGACTAACTATGGCTACACCTTC. The chain joins TRBV2 to TRBJ1-2; 9 positions agree with TRBD1. Per germline, CDR1 SNHLY and CDR2 FYNNEI. V shed 7 bases, J shed 0 bases, and the junction held 3 bases outside the gene matches. This CDR3 has 14 amino acids.

The rearrangement joins TRBV6-2 or TRBV6-3 to TRBJ2-7; D unclear. Trimming took off 2 bases at V and 1 base at J, with 3 bases between the two ends. The CDR3 runs to 12 residues. From germline, CDR1 is MNHEY and CDR2 SVGEGT. CDR3 amino acids: CASSYESYEQYF. CDR3 nucleotide sequence: TGTGCCAGCAGTTACGAGTCCTACGAGCAGTACTTC.

This clone occurred once. This chain connects TRBV19 to TRBJ1-1; D unclear. In germline, CDR1 is LNHDA, CDR2 SQIVND (reference sequence). The length of the CDR3 is 17 residues. Deletions cut 5 bases from V and 1 base from J, with 20 bases between. DNA of the CDR3: TGTGCCAGTAGTCCCCTCCTGAGGGAGATAAAGAACACTGAAGCTTTCTTT. Its protein is CASSPLLREIKNTEAFF.

This clone has a handful of counts. V gene TRBV6-5 combines with J gene TRBJ1-4; possibly TRBD1 for D (5 bases). V shed 2 bases and J shed 2 bases, with 9 bases lying between them. This CDR3 spans 15 amino acids. Germline CDR1 reads MNHEY; CDR2 reads SVGAGI. The CDR3: CASSYRGLTNEKLFF. CDR3 in DNA: TGTGCCAGCAGTTACAGGGGTCTGACTAATGAAAAACTGTTTTTT.

A single count supports this clone. The chain's CDR3 is CASSTGQTVQGQFF. DNA of the CDR3: TGTGCCAGTAGTACGGGACAGACCGTACAGGGGCAGTTCTTC. The chain joins TRBV19 to TRBJ2-1; 7 bases fit TRBD1. The germline gives CDR1 LNHDA, CDR2 SQIVND (reference sequence). The CDR3 loop spans 14 amino acids. Losses at the gene ends were 4 bases for V and 12 bases for J; bases not matched to a gene: 12.

This chain joins TRBV19 and TRBJ2-7; 11 nucleotides agree with TRBD2. After removal of 5 bases from V and 2 bases from J, the junction contained 8 bases not matched to a gene. The germline CDR1 and CDR2 sequences are LNHDA and SQIVND (reference sequence). The CDR3 has 16 residues. The CDR3 DNA follows: TGTGCCAGTAGTCCTCACGGGACTAGCGGCACCTACGAGCAGTACTTC. It specifies CASSPHGTSGTYEQYF.